A single sample gave rise to the 3 T cell receptor beta chains below, sequenced in a study of T cells of healthy individuals. Each CDR3 protein is one row after TCRdb ran MiXCR on the 5' RACE reads. The table shows about 53,000 distinct CDR3 sequences, with roughly 14% occurring only once. All receptors derive from a human donor in good health.

This clonotype was found a few times. J is TRBJ2-7 and V is TRBV6-2 or TRBV6-3; D call uncertain. Germline loops: CDR1 MNHEY, CDR2 SVGEGT. The CDR3 spans 12 residues. V lost 10 bases, J lost 4 bases, and 14 bases lay in between. CDR3 nucleotide sequence: TGTGCCATCCAAGATGGAGCGTACGAGCAGTACTTC. Protein sequence: CAIQDGAYEQYF.

The chain couples TRBV20-1 to TRBJ1-5; no clear D gene. Between the trimmed V and J ends, which lost 5 bases and 1 base, there was a span of 12 bases. Germline V CDR1 and CDR2: DFQATT, SNEGSKA (reference sequence). The length of the CDR3 is 14 residues. CDR3 in amino acids: CSARRPLSNQPQHF. CDR3 DNA sequence: TGCAGTGCTCGCAGACCCTTGAGCAATCAGCCCCAGCATTTT.

In its sample, this clonotype was seen many times. The chain employs TRBV6-6 and TRBJ1-5; D remains unclear. Deletions cut 6 bases from V and 0 bases from J, with 6 bases between. The CDR3 runs to 13 residues. CDR1 and CDR2 from the germline V gene are MNHNY and SVGAGI (reference sequence). The CDR3 spells CASSAYSNQPQHF. CDR3 coding DNA: TGTGCCAGCAGCGCATATAGCAATCAGCCCCAGCATTTT.